This TCR beta chain derives from a study of CD4 T cells in relation to SARS-CoV-2 and coronaviruses. Background on the study: Crossreactive spike epitopes shared across donors were mapped to their HLA restriction.

The data were produced by immunoSEQ multiplex PCR, yet TCRdb's version contains in-frame clones alone and is incomplete. The table shows 15,000 to 20,000 clones, with 70% to 80% occurring only once. The germline V gene has CDR1 SGHAT and CDR2 FQNNGV. The V segment lost 4 bases and the J segment 4 bases; nucleotides outside the gene matches: 3. The CDR3 is made up of 14 amino acids. CD4+ T cells from unexposed donors were obtained before the COVID-19 pandemic (2011-2018). Isolation of CD4+ T cells took place after approximately eleven days in culture. As cell numbers allowed, unexposed-donor CD4+ T cells faced SARS-CoV-2 S/N and four cold-coronavirus spikes. Note on this clone: Antigen: not known.

The origin of this receptor is a human donor in good health. The rearrangement links TRBV11-2 to TRBJ2-1, with 8 bases fitting TRBD2. The sample consisted of CD4+ T cells from PBMCs, cultured in vitro. CDR3 nucleotides: TGTGCCAGCAGCTCTCTAGCGGGTTACAATGAGCAGTTCTTC. It yields the protein CASSSLAGYNEQFF.